What follows is one T cell receptor (beta chain) and its context. The data were obtained in a study of radiation and T cells in renal cell carcinoma. The CDR3 has 15 residues. CDR1 and CDR2 from the germline V gene are SGHAT and FQNNGV. With V trimmed by 4 bases and J by 1 base, 5 bases remained unmatched. Repertoires were generated with immunoSEQ multiplex PCR, while TCRdb's copy carries only in-frame clones and drops some. Here the sample spans approximately 170,000 clones, roughly nine tenths being singletons. The time point: blood 4 weeks post-SBRT, at nephrectomy. Treatment here: 15 Gy SBRT to primary tumor, nephrectomy 4 weeks later. Nephrectomy followed 15 Gy stereotactic body radiation by 4 weeks.

The starting material was blood, obtained from a patient whose treatment included radiotherapy and nephrectomy. J is TRBJ2-7 and V is TRBV11-2; 9 nucleotides line up with TRBD2. This clonotype was sampled from a woman aged 45-65 years with renal cell carcinoma. The CDR3 loop is CASSSLAGASYEQYF. The CDR3 region has the DNA TGTGCCAGCAGCTCCTTAGCGGGGGCGTCCTACGAGCAGTACTTC.